Below are 25 T cell receptor beta chains sequenced from a single sample in a study of response to subunit inactivated influenza vaccine. TCRdb called the RT-PCR reads again in MiXCR, with one record for every CDR3 protein. The sample lists 500,000 or so distinct CDR3 sequences, 16% occurring once. Material: CD4+ T cells sorted from PBMCs, obtained roughly 24 months after vaccination. All receptors come from a man aged 45 to 75 who received an inactivated influenza vaccine.

This chain joins TRBV9 and TRBJ2-7; D possibly corresponds to TRBD2 (6 bases). The CDR3 totals 14 residues. CDR1 SGDLS and CDR2 YYNGEE come from the germline V gene. V was pared by 3 bases and J by 2 bases, with 12 bases between. CDR3 in DNA: TGTGCCAGCAGCGCGGGAGTGGTCCCCTACGAGCAGTACTTC. It encodes CASSAGVVPYEQYF.

The chain uses TRBV6-2 or TRBV6-3 and TRBJ1-1, with D unclear. Germline CDR1 MNHEY, CDR2 SVGEGT. The CDR3 is 13 amino acids. V was pared by 5 bases and J by 8 bases, with 15 bases between. This CDR3 reads CASSDPWASEAFF. CDR3 coding DNA: TGTGCCAGCAGTGACCCCTGGGCGTCGGAAGCTTTCTTT.

This clonotype has just a few counts. The chain carries TRBV12-3 or TRBV12-4 and TRBJ1-3; D remains ambiguous. This CDR3 is 14 amino acids long. V dropped 7 bases and J dropped 0 bases, with 10 bases sitting between them. The CDR3, as DNA: TGTGCCAGCACCCGGGATTACTCTGGAAACACCATATATTTT. Translation gives CASTRDYSGNTIYF.

This clonotype was seen ten or more times. The gene calls are TRBV7-8 and TRBJ2-3; a possible D gene is TRBD1 (6 bases). Trimming pared 1 base from V and 2 bases from J, leaving 10 bases between. This CDR3 is built from 15 residues. Germline CDR1 reads SGHVS; CDR2 reads FQNEAQ. The CDR3 here is CASSLGGLYTDTQYF. The CDR3 DNA reads as TGTGCCAGCAGCTTAGGGGGGCTATACACAGATACGCAGTATTTT. Full variable domain (outside the CDR3, taken from reference TRBV7-8 and TRBJ2-3): GAGVSQSPRYKVAKRGQDVALRCDPISGHVSLFWYQQALGQGPEFLTYFQNEAQLDKSGLPSDRFFAERPEGSVSTLKIQRTQQEDSAVYLCASSLGGLYTDTQYFGPGTRLTVL.

This clonotype was counted between two and nine times. The chain has TRBV29-1 and TRBJ1-3; possibly TRBD1 for D (6 bases). V was cut by 4 bases and J by 5 bases, with 9 bases left in between. Looked up from germline, CDR1 is SQVTM and CDR2 is ANQGSEA. The CDR3 contains 12 residues. The CDR3 region has the DNA TGCAGCGTTGGACAGGAAAGAAACACCATATATTTT. The encoded protein is CSVGQERNTIYF.

The chain joins TRBV20-1 to TRBJ2-1, with D tentatively TRBD2 (6 bases). This CDR3 spans 10 amino acids. CDR1 is DFQATT and CDR2 is SNEGSKA in the germline V gene (reference sequence). CDR3 in amino acids: CSTGRGAQFF. The CDR3, as DNA: TGCAGCACCGGGAGAGGGGCGCAGTTCTTC.

This clonotype came up a few times. The rearrangement uses TRBV5-6 and TRBJ1-1; TRBD1 matches 11 bases. Trimming at V came to 1 base and at J to 2 bases, leaving 10 bases not matched to a gene. The CDR3 loop spans 18 amino acids. In germline, CDR1 is SGHDT, CDR2 YYEEEE. This CDR3 is CASSLIVGTGGYNTEAFF. CDR3 coding DNA: TGTGCCAGCAGCTTGATTGTTGGGACAGGGGGTTATAACACTGAAGCTTTCTTT.

This clonotype was found a few times. CDR3 residues: CSAREAGPRDTQYF. As DNA, the CDR3 is TGCAGTGCTAGGGAGGCGGGTCCTCGGGATACGCAGTATTTT. The rearrangement joins TRBV20-1 to TRBJ2-3, with D maybe TRBD2 (5 bases). The CDR3 loop spans 14 amino acids. V shed 3 bases and J shed 6 bases, with 16 bases lying between them. From germline, CDR1 is DFQATT and CDR2 SNEGSKA (reference sequence).

This rearrangement joins TRBV4-2 to TRBJ1-2; no firm D call. CDR1 is LGHNA and CDR2 is YNFKEQ in the germline V gene. The CDR3 contains 14 residues. V was pared by 0 bases and J by 8 bases, with 13 bases between. The CDR3 DNA is TGTGCCAGCAGCCAAGATCAAGGAGGGTTGGGCTACACCTTC. Protein: CASSQDQGGLGYTF.

The chain links TRBV12-3 or TRBV12-4 to TRBJ2-3; D not certain. The CDR3 is 13 amino acids. The V end was cut by 5 bases, the J end by 6 bases, with 12 bases between. Written as DNA, the CDR3 is TGTGCCAGCAGTACCTACACGGCGGATACGCAGTATTTT. Encoded protein: CASSTYTADTQYF.

This clonotype was counted at least ten times. This chain connects TRBV3-1 to TRBJ1-1, with a possible D match to TRBD1 (5 bases). Trimming left V 2 bases short and J 6 bases short, with 13 bases between. Germline V gene sequence: CDR1 LGHDT, CDR2 YNNKEL (reference sequence). The CDR3 sequence is 14 residues long. The CDR3 protein is CASSQMQGGAEAFF. The CDR3 nucleotides are TGTGCCAGCAGCCAAATGCAGGGAGGGGCTGAAGCTTTCTTT.

This sequence joins TRBV12-3 or TRBV12-4 and TRBJ2-3; TRBD2 agrees at 9 bases. The V and J ends lost 7 bases and 0 bases, in that order; junction bases with no gene match: 5. The CDR3 is 15 amino acids. CDR3 residues: CASTLTSGSTDTQYF. CDR3 bases: TGTGCCAGCACCTTGACTAGCGGAAGCACAGATACGCAGTATTTT.

This clonotype came up many times. This chain connects TRBV12-3 or TRBV12-4 to TRBJ2-7; 7 nucleotides agree with TRBD1. The CDR3 has 13 residues. V trimming: 5 bases; J trimming: 3 bases; junction bases outside the gene matches: 4. The CDR3, as DNA: TGTGCCAGCAGTACAGGGGTCTTCTACGAGCAGTACTTC. This sequence encodes CASSTGVFYEQYF.

On this clonotype itself: No conserved phenylalanine or tryptophan is present at the end of the CDR3, so a read error is the likely explanation. V and J are TRBV6-4 and TRBJ2-3, with TRBD2 matching 13 bases. The V gene end was trimmed by 5 bases and the J gene end by 0 bases; junction bases not matched to a gene: 11. Germline values: CDR1 MRHNA, CDR2 SNTAGT. The CDR3 extends over 19 amino acids. CDR3 residues: CASSHPGTSGTSSTDTQYS. The CDR3 nucleotides are TGTGCCAGCAGTCACCCCGGGACTAGCGGGACTTCTAGCACAGATACGCAGTATTCT.

The rearrangement links TRBV12-3 or TRBV12-4 to TRBJ2-5; 9 bases agree with TRBD1. This CDR3 spans 15 amino acids. V was pared by 6 bases and J by 0 bases, with 5 bases of the junction left unmatched. CDR3 DNA: TGTGCCAGCAGATACGGGACAGGGTACCAAGAGACCCAGTACTTC. Translation gives CASRYGTGYQETQYF.

Ten or more counts support this clonotype. V and J are TRBV7-9 and TRBJ1-5, with D possibly being TRBD1 (6 bases). CDR1 is SEHNR and CDR2 is FQNEAQ in the germline V gene (reference sequence). The CDR3 contains 17 residues. The V gene lost 1 base and the J gene lost 2 bases, with 15 bases spanning the gap. The CDR3 DNA is TGTGCCAGCAGCTTAGTTCAGGGGCCTTCGGGCAATCAGCCCCAGCATTTT. The encoded protein is CASSLVQGPSGNQPQHF.

This clonotype has at least ten counts. A read error may account for a junction end that differs from germline. The chain employs TRBV4-2 and TRBJ2-3; D remains ambiguous. From germline, CDR1 is LGHNA and CDR2 YNFKEQ. This CDR3 is 14 amino acids long. CDR3 coding DNA: TGCGCCAGCAGCCAAGATCGGGGCACAGATACGCAGTATTTT. This encodes CASSQDRGTDTQYF.

This clonotype was seen a few times. The genes are TRBV4-2 and TRBJ2-5; 8 nucleotides line up with TRBD2. CDR1 LGHNA and CDR2 YNFKEQ come from the germline V gene. CDR3 size: 16 residues. With V trimmed by 3 bases and J by 5 bases, 11 bases remained unmatched. In DNA, the CDR3 is TGTGCCAGCAGCCAGGGTCCAGCGGGAGCCGCCGAGACCCAGTACTTC. It encodes CASSQGPAGAAETQYF.

V gene TRBV7-2 combines with J gene TRBJ2-2, with 7 bases identical to TRBD2. The CDR3 contains 17 residues. Germline V CDR1 and CDR2: SGHTA, FQGNSA. The ends lost 3 bases at V and 4 bases at J; junction bases unmatched: 11. CDR3 DNA sequence: TGTGCCAGCAGCTTCTCACGGGAGCGGGGAGTCACCGGGGAGCTGTTTTTT. This encodes CASSFSRERGVTGELFF.

This clonotype was seen a handful of times. V gene TRBV20-1 combines with J gene TRBJ2-3; no firm D call. The CDR3 is made up of 15 amino acids. The germline CDR1 and CDR2 sequences are DFQATT and SNEGSKA (reference sequence). V lost 4 bases and J 2 bases, leaving 16 bases between the germline ends. This CDR3 is CSATLSATNTDTQYF. Written as DNA, the CDR3 is TGCAGTGCTACACTCTCCGCGACCAACACAGATACGCAGTATTTT.

This clonotype came up a few times. The chain links TRBV5-1 to TRBJ2-2; 8 nucleotides match TRBD1. CDR1 SGHRS and CDR2 YFSETQ come from the germline V gene. J was trimmed by 1 base and V by 0 bases; bases with no gene match: 8. This CDR3 comprises 18 residues. The CDR3 DNA sequence: TGCGCCAGCAGCTTGGAAGTCAGGGGGCCTCTGAACACCGGGGAGCTGTTTTTT. Amino acid sequence: CASSLEVRGPLNTGELFF.

This clonotype was detected only a few times. The gene calls are TRBV7-2 and TRBJ2-1; 10 bases line up with TRBD2. Germline V lookup: CDR1 SGHTA, CDR2 FQGNSA. V lost 3 bases to trimming and J lost 7 bases; unmatched junction nucleotides: 6. CDR3 length: 15 residues. The CDR3 sequence: CASSFGLAVGNEQFF. The CDR3 DNA reads as TGTGCCAGCAGCTTTGGACTAGCGGTGGGGAATGAGCAGTTCTTC.

This rearrangement joins TRBV6-7 to TRBJ1-2; D is unresolved. TRBV6-7 is reported as an ORF; its role is uncertain. The germline V and J ends were trimmed by 2 bases and 1 base, with 8 bases remaining between them. CDR3 size: 14 residues. CDR3: CASSYAGNNYGYTF. The DNA for the CDR3 is TGTGCCAGCAGTTACGCGGGGAATAACTATGGCTACACCTTC.

This clonotype was found a few times. J is TRBJ2-3 and V is TRBV29-1; 8 positions match TRBD2. The J segment lost 4 bases and the V segment lost 1 base, leaving 7 bases of the junction unmatched. There are 15 residues in the CDR3. Germline V CDR1 and CDR2: SQVTM, ANQGSEA. CDR3 protein: CSVEGVGGASDTQYF. CDR3 sequence (DNA): TGCAGCGTTGAAGGTGTCGGGGGGGCATCAGATACGCAGTATTTT.

This clonotype was found a few times. The V and J genes are TRBV11-2 and TRBJ1-5; no firm D call. The V and J ends lost 4 bases and 11 bases respectively, with 21 bases between them. The germline gives CDR1 SGHAT, CDR2 FQNNGV. This CDR3 contains 15 residues. The CDR3 nucleotides are TGTGCCAGCAGCTCGGAGGTCGGACGGTCAGGAGCCCAGCATTTT. It encodes CASSSEVGRSGAQHF.